This T cell receptor beta chain came from a study of T cell clusters in autoimmune cytopenias (dated by TCRdb to 2018 to 2020). General notes on the study: Per sample, TRB sequencing gave a median depth of approximately 52,000 reads and a median of approximately 2,400 distinct TRB clonotypes. TRB and IGH repertoires from peripheral blood were sequenced in autoimmune cytopenia patients at active disease and during treatment follow-up, with healthy, CLL and autoimmune hepatitis controls included alongside. The goal of the study was to find out whether patients with autoimmune cytopenia have a disease-specific immune repertoire signature that could be used as a blood-based biomarker. What the authors observed across the whole study: The cluster-lack signature was not observed for secondary cytopenia versus CLL, as the signature was apparently masked by the dominant lymphoma-associated repertoire. TRB repertoire shifts, with less even repertoires observed in secondary cytopenia and CLL, were mostly attributed to lymphoma bias rather than autoimmunity. The T cell clusters were only ever defined in silico, so experimental validation of their functional role was still needed. Healthy donors showed almost three-fold more exclusive TRB clusters than active autoimmune hepatitis patients, consistent with an autoimmunity-wide signature. GLIPH suggested that primary autoimmune cytopenia patients lacked physiological T cell clusters: 45 to 60 clusters were exclusive to healthy donors versus under 20 exclusive to patients.

Multiplex PCR with a touch-down protocol amplified TRB rearrangements, with the TRB-A and TRB-B primer pools combined in a single tube. Illumina adapters and sample indices were added to the amplicons through two consecutive PCR reactions performed with Phusion HS II polymerase. Amplicons were gel-purified with the NucleoSpin Gel and PCR Clean-up kit, then quantified by Qubit and quality-checked on an Agilent 2100 Bioanalyzer. Sequencing of the libraries was done on an Illumina MiSeq with 600-cycle, single-indexed, paired-end runs. The original methods were these. TRB reads were aligned and assembled with MiXCR version 2.1.12 using the default MiXCR reference library. A clone was defined by each unique CDR3 nucleotide sequence, and analysis was restricted to productive sequences with at least two reads. Repertoire diversity was assessed by alpha-parameterized diversity profiles (alpha 0 to 5), including Shannon (alpha 1) and Simpson (alpha 2) indices, computed with an R script. The tcR package was used to compute combinatorial TRB VJ usage, and cohorts were compared on this usage by principal component analysis with ade4. GLIPH clustering of TCRbeta CDR3s was carried out on cohort pairs matched by age and read depth, and cluster frequencies were compared by Wilcoxon test. Once TCRdb had reprocessed the reads, it stored one entry per CDR3 protein sequence and supplied no DNA. The V and J calls shown here were made by TCRdb, not taken from the authors' results. The table for this sample lists more than 2,500 distinct CDR3 sequences. Jointly, the top ten make up 20% to 30% of the sample.

This clonotype is medium-sized (0.01 to 0.1%) as judged by frequency; no count is noted. It lacks a known antigen. For each sample, TRB amplification used 250 to 300 ng of peripheral blood genomic DNA, equal to around 39,000 genome equivalents. Its CDR3 holds 15 amino acids, cysteine through phenylalanine. No DNA has been recorded. CDR1 and CDR2 (KGHSH, LQKENI) derive from the germline V gene. The TCR comes from a human donor with an autoimmune cytopenia or autoimmune hepatitis (not recorded which). Sequencing input: peripheral blood. The V gene is TRBV18 and the J gene is TRBJ1-2; TCRdb gives TRBD1 as the D gene, but with no DNA this cannot be confirmed. CDR3 reads: CASSPPETGGRGYTF.